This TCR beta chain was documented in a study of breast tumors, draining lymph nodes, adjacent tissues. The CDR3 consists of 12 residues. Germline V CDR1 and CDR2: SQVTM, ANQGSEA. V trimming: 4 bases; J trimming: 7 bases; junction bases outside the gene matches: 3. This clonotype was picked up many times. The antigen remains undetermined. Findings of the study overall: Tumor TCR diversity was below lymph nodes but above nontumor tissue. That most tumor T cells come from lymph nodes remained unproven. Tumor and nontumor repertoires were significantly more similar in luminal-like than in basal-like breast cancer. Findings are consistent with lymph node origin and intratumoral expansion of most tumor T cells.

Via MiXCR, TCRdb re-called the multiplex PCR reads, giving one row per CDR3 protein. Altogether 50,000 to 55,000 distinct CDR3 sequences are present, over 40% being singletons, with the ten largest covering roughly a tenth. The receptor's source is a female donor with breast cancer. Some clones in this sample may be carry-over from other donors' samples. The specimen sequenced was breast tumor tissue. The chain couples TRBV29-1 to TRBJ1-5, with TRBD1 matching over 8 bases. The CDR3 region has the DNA TGCAGCGTTGCTGGACAGGGCCAGCCCCAGCATTTT. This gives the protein CSVAGQGQPQHF.